The 23 T cell receptor beta chains listed next were all sequenced from one sample in a study of cytomegalovirus exposure and HLA in healthy donors. PCR used 60 Vbeta primers and 13 Jbeta primers. Method: immunoSEQ multiplex PCR; TCRdb's copy keeps in-frame clones and lacks some. The data show about 150,000 clones, about 80% seen once. The sample comprised PBMCs. These receptors came from a man younger than 40 in good health and CMV-seropositive.

V and J are TRBV4-3 and TRBJ2-5; 8 bases line up with TRBD2. The J call may be mistaken, given a closer DNA end match to TRBJ2-7. The CDR3 covers 15 residues. Per the germline V gene, CDR1 is LGHNA and CDR2 is YSLEER. CDR3 sequence (DNA): TGCGCCAGCAGCCAAGTCGGCGGGGGGAATTACGAGCAGTACTTC. Translated, it gives CASSQVGGGNYEQYF.

The CDR3 is CASSLRPYERGYYGYTF. CDR3 coding DNA: TGTGCCAGCAGCCTCCGCCCTTACGAACGGGGGTACTATGGCTACACCTTC. The chain carries TRBV7-2 and TRBJ1-2, with D possibly being TRBD1 (5 bases). V was trimmed by 5 bases and J by 3 bases, leaving 22 bases between them. The CDR3 is 17 residues long. The germline CDR1 and CDR2 sequences are SGHTA and FQGNSA.

The chain links TRBV29-1 to TRBJ2-7, with a tentative D call TRBD1 (6 bases). Germline V lookup: CDR1 SQVTM, CDR2 ANQGSEA. Trimming cost V 7 bases and J 5 bases, with 15 bases left between them. The CDR3 runs 12 residues. DNA of the CDR3: TGCAGCGCTGGACAGCCGGCGGACGAGCAGTACTTC. It codes for CSAGQPADEQYF.

The J gene is TRBJ2-1, the V gene TRBV2; the match to TRBD2 covers 10 bases. Trimming cost V 5 bases and J 7 bases; bases outside gene matches: 11. The CDR3 length is 16 residues. Looked up from germline, CDR1 is SNHLY and CDR2 is FYNNEI. The CDR3 spells CASSQGAGGPKNEQFF. In DNA form, the CDR3 reads TGTGCCAGCAGTCAGGGAGCGGGAGGGCCCAAGAATGAGCAGTTCTTC.

V gene TRBV6-5 combines with J gene TRBJ2-1, with 7 bases matching TRBD2. The J segment lost 7 bases and the V segment lost 5 bases, leaving 5 bases of the junction unmatched. This CDR3 is built from 13 residues. Germline V gives CDR1 MNHEY, CDR2 SVGAGI. The CDR3 loop reads CASSGLAENEQFF. In DNA, the CDR3 is TGTGCCAGCAGTGGTCTAGCGGAAAATGAGCAGTTCTTC.

The J gene is TRBJ2-7, the V gene TRBV5-6; D possibly corresponds to TRBD1 (6 bases). Germline V gene data show CDR1 as SGHDT and CDR2 as YYEEEE. The CDR3 runs 14 residues. V lost 0 bases and J lost 4, with 11 bases in between. CDR3 sequence (DNA): TGTGCCAGCAGCTTGGGGACAGCGGAATACGAGCAGTACTTC. This gives the protein CASSLGTAEYEQYF.

This chain uses TRBV7-9 with TRBJ2-4; 7 bases line up with TRBD2. Trimming cost V 0 bases and J 0 bases; bases outside gene matches: 11. Germline CDR1 SEHNR, CDR2 FQNEAQ (reference sequence). The CDR3 contains 19 residues. CDR3 nucleotide sequence: TGTGCCAGCAGCTTAGCGGGGTCTAGCGGAGACCTAGCCAAAAACATTCAGTACTTC. It translates to CASSLAGSSGDLAKNIQYF. Supplemented by reference TRBV7-9 and TRBJ2-4, the full variable domain reads DTGVSQNPRHKITKRGQNVTFRCDPISEHNRLYWYRQTLGQGPEFLTYFQNEAQLEKSRLLSDRFSAERPKGSFSTLEIQRTEQGDSAMYLCASSLAGSSGDLAKNIQYFGAGTRLSVL.

The rearrangement uses TRBV29-1 and TRBJ2-1, with D perhaps matching TRBD2 (5 bases). This CDR3 has 14 residues. Germline-derived CDR1 and CDR2 are SQVTM and ANQGSEA. V was trimmed by 4 bases and J by 3 bases, leaving 13 bases between them. The CDR3 DNA is TGCAGCGTTGTGGCTCGAGGGAGCTACAATGAGCAGTTCTTC. Its translation: CSVVARGSYNEQFF.

This chain uses TRBV6-1 with TRBJ1-2; D is uncertain. CDR1 and CDR2 (germline): MNHNS, SASEGT. The CDR3 has 12 amino acids. This CDR3 reads CALGPGGYGYTF. CDR3 in DNA: TGTGCTCTAGGACCGGGCGGGTATGGCTACACCTTC.

The chain carries TRBV28 and TRBJ2-3, with TRBD2 as a possible D gene (7 bases). CDR3 length: 15 amino acids. CDR1 and CDR2 from the germline V gene are MDHEN and SYDVKM. V was trimmed by 5 bases and J by 3 bases, leaving 15 bases between them. The CDR3 coding sequence is TGTGCCAGCAGTCTGGGGGGGGCCGGGACAGATACGCAGTATTTT. This sequence encodes CASSLGGAGTDTQYF.

This clone was found a few times. The CDR3 DNA reads as TGTGCCAGTAGTCAAGGGGCGACTGAAGCTTTCTTT. This sequence encodes CASSQGATEAFF. The V and J genes are TRBV19 and TRBJ1-1; a possible D gene is TRBD1 (5 bases). The V end lost 5 bases, the J end lost 5 bases, and 9 bases lay between the germline ends. The germline V gene encodes CDR1 LNHDA and CDR2 SQIVND (reference sequence). There are 12 residues in the CDR3.

The CDR3 sequence is CASSDPGQEREKLFF. DNA of the CDR3: TGTGCCAGCAGTGACCCCGGACAGGAAAGGGAAAAACTGTTTTTT. The V gene is TRBV28, the J gene TRBJ1-4; 7 bases are a match to TRBD1. In germline, CDR1 is MDHEN, CDR2 SYDVKM. V gave up 5 bases and J gave up 8 bases; unmatched junction bases: 11. CDR3 length equals 15 residues.

The CDR3 reads CATSRGSSSRGETQYF. CDR3 in DNA: TGTGCCACCAGCAGAGGTAGTAGTAGTAGGGGTGAGACCCAGTACTTC. V usage is TRBV15 and J usage is TRBJ2-5; TRBD1 might be the D (5 bases). Germline V gene data show CDR1 as LNHNV and CDR2 as YYDKDF (reference sequence). The CDR3 is 16 amino acids. The V gene lost 1 base and the J gene lost 5 bases, with 17 bases spanning the gap.

CDR3 coding DNA: TGTGCCAGCACCCCCCGGGGGATAAGCCAGTCGTTCACTGAAGCTTTCTTT. Translated, it gives CASTPRGISQSFTEAFF. The rearrangement links TRBV28 to TRBJ1-1, with TRBD1 as a possible D gene (5 bases). CDR1 is MDHEN and CDR2 is SYDVKM in the germline V gene. The CDR3 sequence is 17 residues long. The germline V and J ends were trimmed by 7 bases and 4 bases, with 25 bases remaining between them.

The CDR3, as DNA: TGCGCCAGCAGTGAGTCTGGGCAGAACTACGAGCAGTACTTC. Protein product: CASSESGQNYEQYF. The gene calls are TRBV10-2 and TRBJ2-7; D call uncertain. The CDR3 runs 14 residues. CDR1 is WSHSY, CDR2 SAAADI, per germline. Trimming took 0 bases from V and 3 from J, leaving 9 bases between them.

V and J are TRBV7-9 and TRBJ2-4, with TRBD2 matching over 8 bases. Trimming at V came to 2 bases and at J to 8 bases, leaving 17 bases not matched to a gene. The CDR3 sequence is 18 residues long. CDR1 is SEHNR and CDR2 is FQNEAQ in the germline V gene (reference sequence). The CDR3 sequence is CASSLISGAKRELDIQYF. DNA for the CDR3: TGTGCCAGCAGCTTAATAAGTGGTGCTAAGCGGGAGTTGGACATTCAGTACTTC. Combining the CDR3 with reference TRBV7-9 and TRBJ2-4 gives the whole variable domain DTGVSQNPRHKITKRGQNVTFRCDPISEHNRLYWYRQTLGQGPEFLTYFQNEAQLEKSRLLSDRFSAERPKGSFSTLEIQRTEQGDSAMYLCASSLISGAKRELDIQYFGAGTRLSVL.

V usage is TRBV11-3 and J usage is TRBJ2-1; D is possibly TRBD1 (5 bases). Deletions cut 4 bases from V and 0 bases from J, with 10 bases between. The germline V gene has CDR1 SGHNT and CDR2 YENEEA. The CDR3 length is 15 residues. The CDR3, as DNA: TGTGCCAGCAGCTCTGGACACAGCTCCTACAATGAGCAGTTCTTC. This sequence encodes CASSSGHSSYNEQFF.

The chain couples TRBV30 to TRBJ2-7; TRBD1 aligns across 7 bases. The CDR3 has 14 amino acids. The germline gives CDR1 GTSNPN, CDR2 SVGIG (reference sequence). Trimming removed 0 bases from V and 9 bases from J; junction bases left unmatched: 11. The CDR3 loop reads CAWSVPSTGNRQYF. DNA of the CDR3: TGTGCCTGGAGTGTTCCCTCGACAGGGAACAGGCAGTACTTC.

The chain recombines TRBV30 with TRBJ2-7; the match to TRBD1 covers 9 bases. The V gene's germline CDR1 is GTSNPN and CDR2 SVGIG (reference sequence). V lost 5 bases and J lost 5; bases outside the gene matches: 10. The CDR3 contains 14 residues. The DNA for the CDR3 is TGTGCCTGGGATTACGGGACAGGGAACCACGAGCAGTACTTC. Translating it yields CAWDYGTGNHEQYF. Based on the CDR3 plus reference TRBV30 and TRBJ2-7, the full variable domain is SQTIHQWPATLVQPVGSPLSLECTVEGTSNPNLYWYRQAAGRGLQLLFYSVGIGQISSEVPQNLSASRPQDRQFILSSKKLLLSDSGFYLCAWDYGTGNHEQYFGPGTRLTVT.

V gene TRBV5-1 combines with J gene TRBJ2-7; 14 nucleotides align to TRBD2. The trim removed 0 bases at V and 5 bases at J, leaving 4 bases unmatched. The CDR3 is 16 amino acids. CDR1 is SGHRS, CDR2 YFSETQ, per germline. The CDR3 DNA follows: TGCGCCAGCAGCTTGGGGGGACTAGCGGGAGCACACGAGCAGTACTTC. Translation gives CASSLGGLAGAHEQYF.

The chain couples TRBV5-1 to TRBJ1-4; D gene uncertain. From germline, CDR1 is SGHRS and CDR2 YFSETQ. The CDR3 is 16 residues long. V was trimmed by 0 bases and J by 0 bases, leaving 9 bases between them. The CDR3 loop reads CASSLASQATNEKLFF. CDR3 in DNA: TGCGCCAGCAGCTTGGCCAGCCAGGCAACTAATGAAAAACTGTTTTTT.

The genes are TRBV4-1 and TRBJ2-7, with D possibly matching TRBD1 (6 bases). V lost 0 bases and J lost 5, with 11 bases in between. Germline CDR1 MGHRA, CDR2 YSYEKL. This CDR3 has 14 residues. The CDR3 loop reads CASSQDYRAHEQYF. DNA for the CDR3: TGCGCCAGCAGCCAAGACTACAGGGCCCACGAGCAGTACTTC.

The chain couples TRBV7-2 to TRBJ2-5; weak D call: TRBD1 (6 bases). CDR1 SGHTA and CDR2 FQGNSA come from the germline V gene. Trimming cost V 1 base and J 2 bases, with 11 bases left between them. The length of the CDR3 is 15 residues. CDR3 amino acids: CASSLVLGQQETQYF. CDR3 bases: TGTGCCAGCAGCTTAGTCCTGGGACAACAAGAGACCCAGTACTTC.